This T cell receptor beta chain stems from a study of T cells in Graves' hyperthyroidism and ophthalmopathy. Regions amplified from RNA transcripts were the TCR beta CDR3 regions. When the TCR CDR3 underwent first-round RT-PCR, the HTBI primer set was used. TCRdb recomputed calls from the multiplex PCR reads with MiXCR, one row per CDR3 protein. The sample has 450,000 to 550,000 distinct CDR3 sequences; around 22% are singletons. The table lists this clonotype with many counts. Researchers barred patients who had uncontrolled infection, other autoimmune disease, pregnancy or lactation. Clinicians diagnosed patients from clinical symptoms, serum thyroxine and TRAb, thyroid ultrasound and orbital computed tomography. The PBMCs were taken from roughly 9.3 ml of fresh peripheral blood. V was pared by 6 bases and J by 0 bases, with 11 bases between. The CDR3 is 14 residues long.

The source material was blood. This chain links TRBV12-3 or TRBV12-4 with TRBJ1-1; a possible D gene is TRBD1 (5 bases). The TCR comes from a woman aged 30 to 39 with Graves' ophthalmopathy. The CDR3 DNA follows: TGTGCCAGCAGCCGGGACGGGATGAACACTGAAGCTTTCTTT. Encoded protein: CASSRDGMNTEAFF.